The 24 T cell receptor beta chains below all came from one sample that was sequenced in a study of cytomegalovirus exposure and HLA in healthy donors. PCR amplification relied on 60 Vbeta primers (plus 13 Jbeta primers). The method was immunoSEQ multiplex PCR; TCRdb's version includes in-frame clones alone and lacks a portion of them. The sample consists of under 200,000 clones, 80% of them appearing once. Sequenced input: PBMCs. The receptors were gathered from a woman aged 45-59 years in good health and CMV-seropositive.

This clone was found a few times. The CDR3 region is CASGGDRRDYTF. Here the CDR3 DNA reads TGTGCCTCAGGGGGGGACAGGAGGGACTACACCTTC. The chain is built from TRBV30 and TRBJ1-2, with 8 positions matching TRBD1. Per the germline V gene, CDR1 is GTSNPN and CDR2 is SVGIG (reference sequence). J lost 10 bases, V lost 7 bases, and 11 bases had no gene match. CDR3 size: 12 residues.

Here the CDR3 reads CASSLEGYYGYTF. The DNA of the CDR3 is TGTGCCAGCAGTTTGGAGGGGTACTATGGCTACACCTTC. This chain uses TRBV28 with TRBJ1-2; tentatively, D is TRBD1 (5 bases). The ends were cut back, 3 bases at V and 3 bases at J, with 8 bases in the middle. CDR3 size: 13 residues. Germline CDR1 MDHEN, CDR2 SYDVKM.

This clone was seen once. This rearrangement joins TRBV29-1 to TRBJ1-2; D gene uncertain. Germline-derived CDR1 and CDR2 are SQVTM and ANQGSEA. CDR3 length: 10 residues. V dropped 0 bases and J dropped 12 bases, with 8 bases sitting between them. For the CDR3, the DNA is TGCAGCGTTGAAGATCGTAAAAACACCTTC. Protein: CSVEDRKNTF.

V and J are TRBV27 and TRBJ1-6; D perhaps matches TRBD1 (5 bases). In germline, CDR1 is MNHEY, CDR2 SMNVEV (reference sequence). Trimming shortened V by 7 bases and J by 9 bases, and 13 bases separated the two germline ends. CDR3 length equals 13 residues. CDR3 sequence: CASTQPGGSPLHF. The CDR3 DNA sequence: TGTGCCAGCACCCAACCCGGGGGTTCACCCCTCCACTTT.

The chain is built from TRBV7-2 and TRBJ1-1, with a weak D call TRBD1 (6 bases). The CDR3 totals 13 residues. V shed 1 base and J shed 11 bases, with 14 bases lying between them. The germline gives CDR1 SGHTA, CDR2 FQGNSA. In nucleotides, the CDR3 is TGTGCCAGCAGCTTAGTACAGGGAGCAAGGGCTTTCTTT. Its protein product is CASSLVQGARAFF. Variable domain in full (rest from reference TRBV7-2 and TRBJ1-1): GAGVSQSPSNKVTEKGKDVELRCDPISGHTALYWYRQSLGQGLEFLIYFQGNSAPDKSGLPSDRFSAERTGGSVSTLTIQRTQQEDSAVYLCASSLVQGARAFFGQGTRLTVV.

The rearrangement links TRBV29-1 to TRBJ1-2, with 7 bases lining up with TRBD1. Germline V gene data show CDR1 as SQVTM and CDR2 as ANQGSEA. The CDR3 has 13 amino acids. After removal of 4 bases from V and 6 bases from J, the junction contained 8 bases not matched to a gene. CDR3 in DNA: TGCAGCGTTGGTTCCGCAGGGGGGAATGGCTACACCTTC. Amino acids: CSVGSAGGNGYTF.

The chain is built from TRBV18 and TRBJ2-7; TRBD1 matches at 8 bases. This CDR3 has 15 residues. With 0 bases clipped from V and 5 bases from J, the junction kept 6 bases outside the gene matches. The germline CDR1 and CDR2 sequences are KGHSH and LQKENI. CDR3 nucleotide sequence: TGTGCCAGCTCACCACCGTTGGCAGGGGGCCACGAGCAGTACTTC. Protein: CASSPPLAGGHEQYF.

J is TRBJ1-1 and V is TRBV6-1; no reliable D call. Germline values: CDR1 MNHNS, CDR2 SASEGT. The CDR3 spans 13 residues. V lost 7 bases and J lost 11, with 20 bases in between. The CDR3 region is CASTLRLVDDAFF. In nucleotides, the CDR3 is TGTGCCAGCACCTTGAGACTGGTGGATGACGCTTTCTTT.

The genes are TRBV9 and TRBJ2-7; 13 positions match TRBD2. The length of the CDR3 is 17 residues. Germline CDR1 is SGDLS and CDR2 is YYNGEE. After removal of 4 bases from V and 0 bases from J, the junction contained 7 bases not matched to a gene. This CDR3 reads CASSPGLAGVNSYEQYF. The CDR3 coding sequence is TGTGCCAGCAGCCCCGGACTAGCGGGAGTGAACTCCTACGAGCAGTACTTC.

The chain links TRBV4-1 to TRBJ2-4; TRBD1 matches at 7 bases. J was trimmed by 3 bases and V by 0 bases; bases with no gene match: 5. The CDR3 consists of 16 residues. From germline, CDR1 is MGHRA and CDR2 YSYEKL. The CDR3 loop is CASSQERGLGKNIQYF. For the CDR3, the DNA is TGCGCCAGCAGCCAAGAAAGGGGGCTCGGCAAAAACATTCAGTACTTC.

This clone was observed a handful of times. V and J are TRBV29-1 and TRBJ2-3, with 9 bases lining up with TRBD1. CDR1 and CDR2 from the germline V gene are SQVTM and ANQGSEA. The CDR3 is 14 amino acids. J gave up 2 bases and V 8 bases, and 8 bases lay outside the gene matches. The CDR3 is CSMTGTGITDTQYF. Written as DNA, the CDR3 is TGCAGCATGACCGGGACAGGGATCACAGATACGCAGTATTTT.

The chain uses TRBV5-4 and TRBJ2-1, with 12 bases that match TRBD1. The V segment lost 2 bases and the J segment 9 bases; nucleotides outside the gene matches: 6. The CDR3 consists of 15 residues. Germline V gene lookup returns CDR1 SGHNT and CDR2 YYREEE (reference sequence). CDR3 nucleotides: TGTGCCAGCAGCTTCCGGGACAGGGGGCGCAGTGAGCAGTTCTTC. This sequence encodes CASSFRDRGRSEQFF.

This clone was seen a single time. The CDR3 DNA sequence: TGTGCCAGCAGCTTAGTGCAGGGTGGGATAAACATTCAGTACTTC. Protein: CASSLVQGGINIQYF. This chain connects TRBV7-3 to TRBJ2-4; a weak D match, TRBD1 (5 bases). The CDR3 is 15 amino acids. Trimming stripped 2 bases from V and 6 bases from J, with 14 bases between. From germline, CDR1 is SGHTA and CDR2 FQGTGA.

This clone was observed once. The rearrangement uses TRBV7-8 and TRBJ2-1, with 12 bases lining up with TRBD2. Germline assignment: CDR1 SGHVS and CDR2 FQNEAQ. Trimming cost V 2 bases and J 4 bases; bases outside gene matches: 3. CDR3 length equals 16 residues. CDR3 sequence reads: CASSLTSGGPYNEQFF. CDR3 DNA: TGTGCCAGCAGCTTAACTAGCGGGGGGCCATACAATGAGCAGTTCTTC. Complete variable domain (other parts from reference TRBV7-8 and TRBJ2-1): GAGVSQSPRYKVAKRGQDVALRCDPISGHVSLFWYQQALGQGPEFLTYFQNEAQLDKSGLPSDRFFAERPEGSVSTLKIQRTQQEDSAVYLCASSLTSGGPYNEQFFGPGTRLTVL.

This chain joins TRBV4-3 and TRBJ2-3, with 8 bases lining up with TRBD2. Germline lookup yields CDR1 LGHNA and CDR2 YSLEER. The trim removed 3 bases at V and 3 bases at J, leaving 11 bases unmatched. The CDR3 has 17 residues. The CDR3 spells CASSHMNPRGATDTQYF. Written as DNA, the CDR3 is TGCGCCAGCAGCCATATGAATCCGCGGGGGGCGACAGATACGCAGTATTTT.

The chain has TRBV15 and TRBJ2-5; 15 nucleotides agree with TRBD2. V trimming: 4 bases; J trimming: 5 bases; junction bases outside the gene matches: 2. CDR1 LNHNV and CDR2 YYDKDF come from the germline V gene (reference sequence). This CDR3 has 15 residues. CDR3 in DNA: TGTGCCACCAGCAAGGGACTAGCGGGGGGTGAGACCCAGTACTTC. Amino acids: CATSKGLAGGETQYF.

The chain employs TRBV7-2 and TRBJ1-1, with a weak D call TRBD1 (5 bases). V lost 5 bases and J 5 bases, leaving 12 bases between the germline ends. The V gene's germline CDR1 is SGHTA and CDR2 FQGNSA. CDR3 length: 13 residues. CDR3 DNA: TGTGCCAGCAGCCAGGGAGGGTGGACTGAAGCTTTCTTT. It translates to CASSQGGWTEAFF.

This clone was recorded only once. V and J are TRBV10-3 and TRBJ2-5, with TRBD2 identical over 10 bases. Judging by the DNA end, TRBJ2-7 fits better; the J call may be wrong. Germline CDR1 is ENHRY and CDR2 is SYGVKD. The CDR3 is made up of 15 amino acids. DNA for the CDR3: TGTGCCATCAGTGGGGGGGGGACTAGCGCCTACGAGCAGTACTTC. This translates into CAISGGGTSAYEQYF.

This clone was found once. The chain recombines TRBV5-6 with TRBJ2-3, with 9 bases matching TRBD1. The germline CDR1 and CDR2 sequences are SGHDT and YYEEEE. The V and J ends lost 3 bases and 5 bases, in that order; junction bases with no gene match: 1. The length of the CDR3 is 13 residues. The CDR3 region has the DNA TGTGCCAGCAGCTGGACAGGGGTAGATACGCAGTATTTT. Translation gives CASSWTGVDTQYF.

The J gene is TRBJ1-2, the V gene TRBV19; TRBD1 agrees at 8 bases. Germline loops: CDR1 LNHDA, CDR2 SQIVND (reference sequence). The CDR3 has 14 amino acids. Losses at the gene ends were 4 bases for V and 1 base for J; bases not matched to a gene: 2. The CDR3 DNA reads TGTGCCAGTAGTAGGGGACAGGATAACTATGGCTACACCTTC. As protein: CASSRGQDNYGYTF.

The chain combines TRBV11-2 with TRBJ2-3; D is ambiguous. The V and J ends lost 3 bases and 4 bases respectively, with 5 bases between them. This CDR3 has 12 residues. Per the germline V gene, CDR1 is SGHAT and CDR2 is FQNNGV. The CDR3 reads CASSFLADTQYF. CDR3 DNA sequence: TGTGCCAGCAGCTTTTTAGCAGATACGCAGTATTTT. Looking up the rest from reference TRBV11-2 and TRBJ2-3 gives the full variable domain: EAGVAQSPRYKIIEKRQSVAFWCNPISGHATLYWYQQILGQGPKLLIQFQNNGVVDDSQLPKDRFSAERLKGVDSTLKIQPAKLEDSAVYLCASSFLADTQYFGPGTRLTVL.

The CDR3 DNA is TGTGCCAGCTCCAAAGGGCCAGGGCCAGCCAAAAACATTCAGTACTTC. This gives the protein CASSKGPGPAKNIQYF. V is TRBV9 and J is TRBJ2-4, with D possibly TRBD1 on 5 matching bases. The CDR3 runs to 16 residues. Per the germline V gene, CDR1 is SGDLS and CDR2 is YYNGEE. V shed 7 bases and J shed 0 bases, with 17 bases lying between them.

J is TRBJ1-4 and V is TRBV15; 7 bases map to TRBD1. The length of the CDR3 is 17 residues. Germline V gives CDR1 LNHNV, CDR2 YYDKDF (reference sequence). Losses at the gene ends were 2 bases for V and 7 bases for J; bases not matched to a gene: 13. For the CDR3, the DNA is TGTGCCACCAGCAGATTTCTTCGAACGGACAGGACTGAAAAACTGTTTTTT. Encoded protein: CATSRFLRTDRTEKLFF.

The CDR3 DNA follows: TGCAGCGTTGATGGAGCTGGAAACACCATATATTTT. Translation gives CSVDGAGNTIYF. V usage is TRBV29-1 and J usage is TRBJ1-3, with no clear D. CDR3 length: 12 amino acids. V dropped 3 bases and J dropped 2 bases, with 5 bases sitting between them. Germline V lookup: CDR1 SQVTM, CDR2 ANQGSEA.